The 11 T cell receptor beta chains presented below share a single source sample, sequenced in a study of blood T cell repertoires in COVID-19. The method was immunoSEQ multiplex PCR; TCRdb's version includes in-frame clones alone and lacks a portion of them. The sample yields over 110,000 clones, 88% seen once. Material for sequencing was peripheral blood. Source of these receptors: a man between 65 and 85 years old with acute or convalescent COVID-19.

The V and J genes are TRBV27 and TRBJ1-2, with D tentatively TRBD1 (5 bases). The germline gives CDR1 MNHEY, CDR2 SMNVEV (reference sequence). Deletions cut 5 bases from V and 5 bases from J, with 24 bases between. This CDR3 comprises 17 residues. The CDR3 here is CASSGTRRAGGPYGYTF. In nucleotides, the CDR3 is TGTGCCAGCAGTGGCACTCGTAGGGCGGGGGGTCCTTATGGCTACACCTTC.

The chain combines TRBV2 with TRBJ1-5; D perhaps matches TRBD1 (5 bases). V lost 7 bases, J lost 4 bases, and 14 bases lay in between. CDR1 and CDR2 from the germline V gene are SNHLY and FYNNEI. The CDR3 is 14 residues long. As DNA, the CDR3 is TGTGCCAGCAAAGAGACAGTCGAAAATCAGCCCCAGCATTTT. Translation gives CASKETVENQPQHF.

CDR3 DNA: TGTGCCAGCAGCCGGGGTCGGGGGTACAATGAGCAGTTCTTC. This encodes CASSRGRGYNEQFF. This rearrangement joins TRBV6-5 to TRBJ2-1, with D perhaps TRBD2 (6 bases). The CDR3 totals 14 residues. The V end lost 6 bases, the J end lost 4 bases, and 13 bases lay between the germline ends. The germline V gene encodes CDR1 MNHEY and CDR2 SVGAGI.

V is TRBV6-5 and J is TRBJ1-2; 7 positions agree with TRBD1. The CDR3 loop spans 14 amino acids. Germline CDR1 MNHEY, CDR2 SVGAGI. V trimming: 5 bases; J trimming: 4 bases; junction bases outside the gene matches: 7. The CDR3 DNA reads TGTGCCAGCAGTCAGCTAACAGGGGTCTATGGCTACACCTTC. It is translated as CASSQLTGVYGYTF.

The chain recombines TRBV30 with TRBJ2-5, with a tentative D call TRBD1 (6 bases). With 5 bases removed from V and 4 bases from J, the gap between germline ends came to 8 bases. CDR1 GTSNPN and CDR2 SVGIG come from the germline V gene (reference sequence). The CDR3 has 11 amino acids. CDR3 loop: CAWGRGETQYF. CDR3 sequence (DNA): TGTGCCTGGGGCAGGGGAGAGACCCAGTACTTC.

The chain links TRBV4-2 to TRBJ1-1, with 7 positions matching TRBD1. There are 18 residues in the CDR3. CDR1 and CDR2 from the germline V gene are LGHNA and YNFKEQ. V lost 5 bases, J lost 0 bases, and 15 bases stayed unmatched. The CDR3 here is CASSVGGWDSSMNTEAFF. For the CDR3, the DNA is TGTGCCAGCAGCGTCGGGGGCTGGGACAGCTCTATGAACACTGAAGCTTTCTTT.

To note about this clone: Sequence at one end of the junction differs from germline and may be a read error. V and J are TRBV19 and TRBJ2-5; TRBD2 agrees at 13 bases. CDR1 and CDR2 (germline): LNHDA, SQIVND (reference sequence). The CDR3 totals 14 residues. The CDR3 DNA sequence: TGTGCCAGTAGTGTGGGACTAGCGGGATTCCCGGGGGACTTC. This encodes CASSVGLAGFPGDF.

The gene calls are TRBV27 and TRBJ2-3, with a weak D call TRBD1 (6 bases). The ends were cut back, 8 bases at V and 4 bases at J, with 31 bases in the middle. Germline CDR1 MNHEY, CDR2 SMNVEV (reference sequence). The CDR3 runs to 19 residues. CDR3 residues: CASRDRLARIPFYADTQYF. CDR3 DNA: TGTGCCAGCCGCGACAGGCTAGCCAGAATTCCGTTCTACGCAGATACGCAGTATTTT.

The chain joins TRBV3-1 (or the pseudogene TRBV3-2) to TRBJ1-5, with D unclear. CDR3 size: 13 residues. The germline CDR1 and CDR2 sequences are LGHDT and YNNKEL (reference sequence). Deletions cut 1 base from V and 8 bases from J, with 9 bases between. In DNA form, the CDR3 reads TGTGCCAGCAGCCAAGGGCCAGACAAGCCCCAGCATTTT. Its translation is CASSQGPDKPQHF.

A remark on this clone: A read error may produce the germline difference seen at one junction end. The J gene is TRBJ2-7, the V gene TRBV5-1; TRBD1 matches 8 bases. CDR1 and CDR2 from the germline V gene are SGHRS and YFSETQ. The CDR3 loop spans 15 amino acids. The CDR3, as DNA: TGCGCCAGCAGGTTGGGCCCAGGGGGCAATTGGGAGCAGTACTTC. Protein: CASRLGPGGNWEQYF. The variable domain in full, with the rest retrieved from reference TRBV5-1 and TRBJ2-7, is KAGVTQTPRYLIKTRGQQVTLSCSPISGHRSVSWYQQTPGQGLQFLFEYFSETQRNKGNFPGRFSGRQFSNSRSEMNVSTLELGDSALYLCASRLGPGGNWEQYFGPGTRLTVT.

The rearrangement joins TRBV7-9 to TRBJ1-2, with TRBD1 identical over 7 bases. CDR1 is SEHNR and CDR2 is FQNEAQ in the germline V gene (reference sequence). V lost 1 base, J lost 7 bases, and 0 bases stayed unmatched. The length of the CDR3 is 12 residues. The CDR3 DNA reads as TGTGCCAGCAGCTTAGACAGGGGTGGCTACACCTTC. It encodes CASSLDRGGYTF. The full variable domain, with the rest looked up from reference TRBV7-9 and TRBJ1-2, is DTGVSQNPRHKITKRGQNVTFRCDPISEHNRLYWYRQTLGQGPEFLTYFQNEAQLEKSRLLSDRFSAERPKGSFSTLEIQRTEQGDSAMYLCASSLDRGGYTFGSGTRLTVV.